This T cell receptor (beta chain) was recorded in a study of Graves' ophthalmopathy and Graves' hyperthyroidism. The authors diagnosed from clinical symptoms, serum thyroxine, TRAb, thyroid ultrasound and orbital computed tomography. Amplification of the TCR beta CDR3 regions used RNA transcripts (as template). First-round RT-PCR used HTBI primers; second-round multiplex PCR followed. TCRdb reprocessed the multiplex PCR reads via MiXCR and lists one record per CDR3 protein. The table lists over 150,000 distinct CDR3 sequences, over 35% of them singletons. Germline V CDR1 and CDR2: SNHLY, FYNNEI. The CDR3 contains 14 residues. V was shortened by 1 base and J by 7 bases, with 13 bases between the two germline ends.

The chain carries TRBV2 and TRBJ1-1; no clear D gene. The sample consisted of peripheral blood. The clonotype comes from a woman in her thirties or forties with Graves' ophthalmopathy. The CDR3 nucleotides read TGTGCCAGCAGTGAAGGAGGTGTGGACGGTGAAGCTTTCTTT. Its protein product is CASSEGGVDGEAFF.